These 20 T cell receptor beta chains share one sample of origin, sequenced in a study of control samples from healthy donors and cancer patients. This table comes from immunoSEQ multiplex PCR, and its TCRdb copy is limited to in-frame clones, with some not included. Here the sample spans about 140,000 clones, under 95% being singletons. The sequenced material came from blood. The receptor source for this set is a man aged 40-49 years in good health.

The chain uses TRBV27 and TRBJ1-2, with a weak D call TRBD1 (5 bases). The germline CDR1 and CDR2 sequences are MNHEY and SMNVEV (reference sequence). Trimming cost V 7 bases and J 4 bases, with 13 bases left between them. This CDR3 has 13 amino acids. The DNA for the CDR3 is TGTGCCAGCACCAGGGACCCAGGCTATGGCTACACCTTC. Its translation: CASTRDPGYGYTF.

The rearrangement links TRBV3-1 (or the pseudogene TRBV3-2) to TRBJ2-2; D possibly corresponds to TRBD2 (5 bases). Deletions cut 10 bases from V and 5 bases from J, with 17 bases between. The CDR3 consists of 14 residues. The germline V gene has CDR1 LGHDT and CDR2 YNNKEL (reference sequence). This CDR3 reads CATRSEGRTGELFF. The CDR3 DNA reads as TGTGCCACCCGCTCCGAGGGAAGGACCGGGGAGCTGTTTTTT.

The chain carries TRBV10-2 and TRBJ1-2; the D is unclear. The CDR3 is 14 amino acids. V lost 0 bases and J lost 4, with 9 bases in between. CDR1 is WSHSY, CDR2 SAAADI, per germline. Here the CDR3 DNA reads TGCGCCAGCAGTGAGTCTGGAGGGATCTATGGCTACACCTTC. This encodes CASSESGGIYGYTF.

This clone was counted a single time. The chain joins TRBV9 to TRBJ2-2, with 11 bases matching TRBD2. CDR3 length equals 17 residues. V was pared by 4 bases and J by 1 base, with 6 bases of the junction left unmatched. Germline V gene lookup returns CDR1 SGDLS and CDR2 YYNGEE. The CDR3 protein is CASSSPLAGGNTGELFF. CDR3 DNA: TGTGCCAGCAGCTCCCCCCTAGCGGGAGGGAACACCGGGGAGCTGTTTTTT.

This chain links TRBV12-3 or TRBV12-4 with TRBJ1-2, with 8 bases that match TRBD1. There are 12 residues in the CDR3. Losses at the gene ends were 6 bases for V and 7 bases for J; bases not matched to a gene: 4. The DNA of the CDR3 is TGTGCCAGCAGCGTCGGGACAGGTGGCTACACCTTC. This sequence encodes CASSVGTGGYTF.

The V and J genes are TRBV9 and TRBJ2-2, with D possibly being TRBD1 (7 bases). Germline V gives CDR1 SGDLS, CDR2 YYNGEE. CDR3 size: 18 residues. V shed 0 bases and J shed 7 bases, with 22 bases lying between them. The CDR3 DNA reads TGTGCCAGCAGCGTAGGGCTACAGGGGACTTCCCCGGGCGGGGAGCTGTTTTTT. The encoded protein is CASSVGLQGTSPGGELFF.

The genes are TRBV9 and TRBJ2-7, with D possibly being TRBD1 or TRBD2 (5 bases each). Germline V CDR1 and CDR2: SGDLS, YYNGEE. V was cut by 4 bases and J by 0 bases, with 14 bases left in between. The CDR3 sequence is 15 residues long. CDR3 coding DNA: TGTGCCAGCAGCCTAGGGACGCAAAGCTCCTACGAGCAGTACTTC. Amino acid sequence: CASSLGTQSSYEQYF.

The chain joins TRBV19 to TRBJ1-1, with TRBD1 identical over 9 bases. The ends lost 6 bases at V and 3 bases at J; junction bases unmatched: 8. The V gene's germline CDR1 is LNHDA and CDR2 SQIVND (reference sequence). There are 15 residues in the CDR3. The CDR3 reads CASRVTGGGDTEAFF. In nucleotides, the CDR3 is TGTGCCAGTAGGGTTACAGGGGGCGGGGACACTGAAGCTTTCTTT.

This clone has a single count. V usage is TRBV5-1 and J usage is TRBJ2-7, with 7 bases matching TRBD1. V lost 5 bases, J lost 0 bases, and 8 bases stayed unmatched. The germline V gene has CDR1 SGHRS and CDR2 YFSETQ. CDR3 length: 15 residues. The CDR3 loop is CASRIGQASSYEQYF. CDR3 sequence (DNA): TGCGCCAGCAGGATAGGACAGGCCAGCTCCTACGAGCAGTACTTC.

The chain joins TRBV5-4 to TRBJ1-1, with 7 bases that match TRBD1. Germline trimming cut 1 base from V and 3 bases from J; bases unmatched to any gene: 12. The CDR3 is made up of 17 amino acids. Germline V gene lookup returns CDR1 SGHNT and CDR2 YYREEE (reference sequence). CDR3 in amino acids: CASSLQGQYTGDTEAFF. CDR3 coding DNA: TGTGCCAGCAGCTTGCAAGGACAGTATACAGGGGACACTGAAGCTTTCTTT.

The chain is built from TRBV5-1 and TRBJ2-1, with D maybe TRBD2 (5 bases). Trimming shortened V by 4 bases and J by 8 bases, and 16 bases separated the two germline ends. CDR1 is SGHRS and CDR2 is YFSETQ in the germline V gene. This CDR3 is 14 amino acids long. Here the CDR3 reads CASSRGTSIDEQFF. CDR3 sequence (DNA): TGCGCCAGCAGCCGGGGTACGTCTATTGATGAGCAGTTCTTC.

The V and J genes are TRBV5-1 and TRBJ2-1; D may be TRBD2 (7 bases). The CDR3 covers 15 residues. Trimming took off 2 bases at V and 7 bases at J, with 16 bases between the two ends. CDR1 is SGHRS, CDR2 YFSETQ, per germline. This chain's CDR3 is CASSFTGGLGNEQFF. DNA for the CDR3: TGCGCCAGCAGCTTCACGGGGGGCCTGGGGAATGAGCAGTTCTTC.

V is TRBV13 and J is TRBJ2-7; 8 bases match TRBD2. Germline CDR1 PRHDT, CDR2 FYEKMQ (reference sequence). V lost 5 bases to trimming and J lost 0 bases; unmatched junction nucleotides: 3. This CDR3 contains 14 residues. The DNA of the CDR3 is TGTGCCAGCAGCCAGGGACTAGGCTCCTACGAGCAGTACTTC. It yields the protein CASSQGLGSYEQYF.

The chain joins TRBV19 to TRBJ1-3; D is possibly TRBD1 (5 bases). V lost 6 bases and J 3 bases, leaving 9 bases between the germline ends. The V gene's germline CDR1 is LNHDA and CDR2 SQIVND (reference sequence). The CDR3 totals 13 residues. CDR3 in DNA: TGTGCCAGTAGAAGGGACTATGGAAACACCATATATTTT. It codes for CASRRDYGNTIYF. The complete variable domain, with remaining parts taken from reference TRBV19 and TRBJ1-3, reads DGGITQSPKYLFRKEGQNVTLSCEQNLNHDAMYWYRQDPGQGLRLIYYSQIVNDFQKGDIAEGYSVSREKKESFPLTVTSAQKNPTAFYLCASRRDYGNTIYFGEGSWLTVV.

The CDR3 DNA is TGTGCCATCAGTGAGTCTTCAGGGTCCTCTGAAAAACTGTTTTTT. Protein sequence: CAISESSGSSEKLFF. The V call is TRBV10-3, the J call TRBJ1-4, with D possibly being TRBD1 (5 bases). This CDR3 is built from 15 residues. Trimming stripped 0 bases from V and 7 bases from J, with 12 bases between. Germline V lookup: CDR1 ENHRY, CDR2 SYGVKD.

This clone appeared a few times. The CDR3 reads CASSWGIAQETQYF. In nucleotides, the CDR3 is TGCGCCAGCAGCTGGGGGATCGCTCAAGAGACCCAGTACTTC. The rearrangement links TRBV5-1 to TRBJ2-5; possibly TRBD1 or TRBD2 for D (5 bases each). The germline CDR1 and CDR2 sequences are SGHRS and YFSETQ. This CDR3 spans 14 amino acids. V was shortened by 3 bases and J by 2 bases, with 11 bases between the two germline ends.

This clone was detected only once. The chain carries TRBV28 and TRBJ1-5; D perhaps matches TRBD1 (6 bases). The CDR3 extends over 14 amino acids. Germline V gene data show CDR1 as MDHEN and CDR2 as SYDVKM. V was pared by 6 bases and J by 7 bases, with 16 bases between. DNA for the CDR3: TGTGCCAGCAGGGCCTTCAGGGGTGGACAGCCCCAGCATTTT. Amino acid sequence: CASRAFRGGQPQHF.

The rearrangement joins TRBV7-3 to TRBJ2-1; D perhaps matches TRBD1 (6 bases). The V end was cut by 4 bases, the J end by 10 bases, with 14 bases between. The CDR3 loop spans 13 amino acids. From germline, CDR1 is SGHTA and CDR2 FQGTGA. The DNA of the CDR3 is TGTGCCAGCAGCTCCAAAATAGACAGGGAGCAGTTCTTC. Protein: CASSSKIDREQFF. Complete variable domain (other parts from reference TRBV7-3 and TRBJ2-1): GAGVSQTPSNKVTEKGKYVELRCDPISGHTALYWYRQSLGQGPEFLIYFQGTGAADDSGLPNDRFFAVRPEGSVSTLKIQRTERGDSAVYLCASSSKIDREQFFGPGTRLTVL.

The chain is built from TRBV28 and TRBJ2-5; 9 bases are a match to TRBD1. J lost 4 bases, V lost 6 bases, and 9 bases had no gene match. The CDR3 sequence is 15 residues long. Germline V gene data show CDR1 as MDHEN and CDR2 as SYDVKM. As DNA, the CDR3 is TGTGCCAGCAGCTCCACAGGGGGCGACTCAGAGACCCAGTACTTC. Amino acid sequence: CASSSTGGDSETQYF.

The chain employs TRBV6-5 and TRBJ1-2; no definite D call. The CDR3 runs to 16 residues. V lost 2 bases to trimming and J lost 4 bases, with 17 bases between them. CDR1 is MNHEY, CDR2 SVGAGI, per germline. The CDR3 DNA follows: TGTGCCAGCAGTTACGGCCCATATGATGAGGGCTATGGCTACACCTTC. It translates to CASSYGPYDEGYGYTF.